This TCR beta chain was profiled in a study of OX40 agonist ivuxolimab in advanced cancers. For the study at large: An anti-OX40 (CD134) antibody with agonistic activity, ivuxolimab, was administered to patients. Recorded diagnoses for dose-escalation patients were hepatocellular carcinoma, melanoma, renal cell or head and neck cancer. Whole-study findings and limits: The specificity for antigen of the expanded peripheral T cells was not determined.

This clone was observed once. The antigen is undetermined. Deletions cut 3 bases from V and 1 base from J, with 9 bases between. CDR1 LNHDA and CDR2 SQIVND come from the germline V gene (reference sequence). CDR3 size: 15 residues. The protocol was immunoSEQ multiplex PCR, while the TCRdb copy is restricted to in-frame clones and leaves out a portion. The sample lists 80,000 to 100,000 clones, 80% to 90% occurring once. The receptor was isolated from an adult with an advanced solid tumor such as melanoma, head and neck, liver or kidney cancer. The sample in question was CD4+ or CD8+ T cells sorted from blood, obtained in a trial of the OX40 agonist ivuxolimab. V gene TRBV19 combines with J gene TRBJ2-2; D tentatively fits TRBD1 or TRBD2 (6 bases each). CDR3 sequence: CASSIGGLNTGELFF. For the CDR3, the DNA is TGTGCCAGTAGTATTGGGGGGCTGAACACCGGGGAGCTGTTTTTT.